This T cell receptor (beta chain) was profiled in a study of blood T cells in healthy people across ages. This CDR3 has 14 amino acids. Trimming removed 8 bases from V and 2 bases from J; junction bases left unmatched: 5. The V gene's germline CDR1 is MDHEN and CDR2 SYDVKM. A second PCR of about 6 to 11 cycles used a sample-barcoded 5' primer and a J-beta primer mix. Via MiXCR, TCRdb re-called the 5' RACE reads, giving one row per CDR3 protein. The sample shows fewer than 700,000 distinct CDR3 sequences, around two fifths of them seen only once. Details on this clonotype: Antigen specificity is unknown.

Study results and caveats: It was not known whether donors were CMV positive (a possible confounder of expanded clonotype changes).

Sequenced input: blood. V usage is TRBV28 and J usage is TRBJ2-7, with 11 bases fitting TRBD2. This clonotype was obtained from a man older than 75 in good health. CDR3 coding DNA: TGTGCCAGCGGGACTAGCGGATATCCCTACGAGCAGTACTTC. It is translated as CASGTSGYPYEQYF.